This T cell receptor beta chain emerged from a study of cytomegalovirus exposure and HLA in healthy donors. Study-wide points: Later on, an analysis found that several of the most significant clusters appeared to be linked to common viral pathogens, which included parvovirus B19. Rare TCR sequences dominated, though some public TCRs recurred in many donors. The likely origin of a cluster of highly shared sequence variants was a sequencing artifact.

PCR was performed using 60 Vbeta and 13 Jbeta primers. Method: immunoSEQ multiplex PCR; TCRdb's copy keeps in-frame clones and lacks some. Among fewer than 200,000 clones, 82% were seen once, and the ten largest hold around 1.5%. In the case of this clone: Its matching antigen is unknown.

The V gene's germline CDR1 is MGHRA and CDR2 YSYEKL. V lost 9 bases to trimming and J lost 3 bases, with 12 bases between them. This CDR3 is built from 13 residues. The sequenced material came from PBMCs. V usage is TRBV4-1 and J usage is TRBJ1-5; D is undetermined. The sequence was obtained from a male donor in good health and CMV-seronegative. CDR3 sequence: CASGQKINQPQHF. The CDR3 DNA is TGCGCCAGTGGGCAGAAAATCAATCAGCCCCAGCATTTT.